These 8 T cell receptor beta chains came from one sample sequenced in a study of regulatory T cells in long-lasting Graves disease. Building the TCR beta libraries relied on iRepertoire HTBI primers, and CDR3 regions underwent Arm-PCR. TCRdb reprocessed the multiplex PCR reads with MiXCR, giving one entry per CDR3 protein. This sample yields around 500,000 distinct CDR3 sequences, of which 15% to 20% are seen a single time; approximately 25% belongs to the top ten. Time point given: newly diagnosed GD, antithyroid drugs for less than 3 months. Researchers made the TCR library from RNA that was extracted from PBMCs. These same data were also listed under a study on T cells in Graves' hyperthyroidism and ophthalmopathy.

The material sequenced was peripheral blood mononuclear cells (PBMCs), taken at new diagnosis, from a patient treated with antithyroid drugs. The origin of the receptors is a woman aged 40-65 years with Graves disease.

This clonotype has ten or more counts. The chain has TRBV28 and TRBJ1-5; maybe TRBD1 (6 bases). Trimming shortened V by 10 bases and J by 4 bases, and 17 bases separated the two germline ends. CDR3 length equals 14 residues. Germline V CDR1 and CDR2: MDHEN, SYDVKM. This CDR3 reads CANSLGGPNQPQHF. As DNA, the CDR3 is TGTGCCAACTCCCTTGGGGGCCCTAATCAGCCCCAGCATTTT.

The genes are TRBV30 and TRBJ2-6, with 7 bases matching TRBD1. With 1 base clipped from V and 0 bases from J, the junction kept 6 bases outside the gene matches. Germline V gene lookup returns CDR1 GTSNPN and CDR2 SVGIG (reference sequence). The CDR3 has 17 amino acids. The CDR3 coding sequence is TGTGCCTGGAGTGGAGACAGGGTGAGCTCTGGGGCCAACGTCCTGACTTTC. Translating it yields CAWSGDRVSSGANVLTF. Full variable domain (missing parts from reference TRBV30 and TRBJ2-6): SQTIHQWPATLVQPVGSPLSLECTVEGTSNPNLYWYRQAAGRGLQLLFYSVGIGQISSEVPQNLSASRPQDRQFILSSKKLLLSDSGFYLCAWSGDRVSSGANVLTFGAGSRLTVL.

This clonotype has at least ten counts. The V gene is TRBV2, the J gene TRBJ2-1; D unclear. This CDR3 region has 13 residues. The ends were cut back, 3 bases at V and 7 bases at J, with 10 bases in the middle. CDR1 SNHLY and CDR2 FYNNEI come from the germline V gene. In nucleotides, the CDR3 is TGTGCCAGCAGTGATCTGGCCCGTAATGAGCAGTTCTTC. The encoded protein is CASSDLARNEQFF. Variable domain in full (rest from reference TRBV2 and TRBJ2-1): EPEVTQTPSHQVTQMGQEVILRCVPISNHLYFYWYRQILGQKVEFLVSFYNNEISEKSEIFDDQFSVERPDGSNFTLKIRSTKLEDSAMYFCASSDLARNEQFFGPGTRLTVL.

This clonotype has only a few counts. The J gene is TRBJ2-2, the V gene TRBV6-1, with 8 bases matching TRBD1. This CDR3 is 15 amino acids long. The germline CDR1 and CDR2 sequences are MNHNS and SASEGT. V gave up 5 bases and J gave up 5 bases; unmatched junction bases: 7. The CDR3 is CASSQTGERTGELFF. CDR3 coding DNA: TGTGCCAGCAGTCAGACAGGGGAACGAACCGGGGAGCTGTTTTTT.

This clonotype turned up a few times. V and J are TRBV2 and TRBJ2-5; 8 bases agree with TRBD2. The germline V gene encodes CDR1 SNHLY and CDR2 FYNNEI. Trimming removed 4 bases from V and 4 bases from J; junction bases left unmatched: 5. This CDR3 has 14 amino acids. The CDR3 reads CASSAGLARETQYF. CDR3 sequence (DNA): TGTGCCAGCAGTGCCGGACTAGCTCGAGAGACCCAGTACTTC. Full variable domain (remainder filled in from reference TRBV2 and TRBJ2-5): EPEVTQTPSHQVTQMGQEVILRCVPISNHLYFYWYRQILGQKVEFLVSFYNNEISEKSEIFDDQFSVERPDGSNFTLKIRSTKLEDSAMYFCASSAGLARETQYFGPGTRLLVL.

In its sample, this clonotype was seen a few times. The gene calls are TRBV5-1 and TRBJ2-5, with D perhaps being TRBD1 or TRBD2 (7 bases each). Trimming cost V 3 bases and J 1 base, with 16 bases left between them. Germline loops: CDR1 SGHRS, CDR2 YFSETQ. The CDR3 runs 16 residues. The CDR3 here is CASSYRAGDSQETQYF. The DNA for the CDR3 is TGCGCCAGCAGCTACCGGGCGGGGGACAGCCAAGAGACCCAGTACTTC.

The chain links TRBV5-6 to TRBJ1-2; D is possibly TRBD1 (6 bases). This CDR3 comprises 12 residues. V was shortened by 8 bases and J by 8 bases, with 16 bases between the two germline ends. Germline loops: CDR1 SGHDT, CDR2 YYEEEE. The CDR3 bases are TGTGCCAGTGAAGGGGGGTCGAGCGGCTACACCTTC. It is translated as CASEGGSSGYTF.

For this clonotype: It is likely a read error: a sequence one base away is far more abundant. This chain links TRBV2 with TRBJ2-1, with 7 nucleotides matching TRBD1. There are 11 residues in the CDR3. The germline V gene encodes CDR1 SNHLY and CDR2 FYNNEI. The DNA for the CDR3 is TGTGCCAGCGGAGTACAGGGGACCGGGTACTTC. Translated: CASGVQGTGYF.